This TCR beta chain was sequenced for a study of cytomegalovirus exposure and HLA in healthy donors. At the level of the study: Sequencing of approximately 190 million T cells in an earlier analysis found about 120 million unique TCR beta sequences. Most genotyped donors, roughly 83% of 398, had Caucasian-associated genetic ancestry. Points from the study as a whole: In all likelihood, a cluster of highly shared sequence variants was a sequencing artifact. Most of the TCR beta V segments (in an earlier analysis) were productive either about 90% or about 30% of the time.

In the PCR, 60 Vbeta and 13 Jbeta primers were used. Measured with immunoSEQ multiplex PCR; TCRdb has only the in-frame clones, and not every one. Of roughly 250,000 clones in the sample, roughly 80% are singletons; the top ten hold about 0.29%. J lost 4 bases, V lost 5 bases, and 3 bases had no gene match. CDR1 and CDR2 (germline): SEHNR, FQNEAQ (reference sequence). The CDR3 consists of 14 residues. Turning to this clone: Its antigen is still unknown.

The chain has TRBV7-9 and TRBJ1-4; 8 bases are a match to TRBD1. Input material: PBMCs. The TCR comes from a girl aged 2 to 10 in good health and CMV-seronegative. The CDR3 reads CASSTDRDNEKLFF. Written as DNA, the CDR3 is TGTGCCAGCAGCACGGACAGGGATAATGAAAAACTGTTTTTT.